The sequence of this TCR beta chain was determined in a study of T cells after yellow fever vaccination. Whole-study context: Libraries from low-cell-number fractions were prepared with the SMART-Seq v4 Ultra Low Input RNA kit. Study-level points and caveats: Reappearing after the booster were most of the clones from primary vaccination (less than 97% CD4, about 87% CD8).

This clonotype occurred many times. As yet, its antigen is unknown. TCRdb re-derived calls from the 5' RACE reads in MiXCR, one entry per CDR3 protein. This sample has roughly 400,000 distinct CDR3 sequences, with 15% to 20% found just once. This specimen consisted of PBMCs, obtained before the yellow fever booster vaccination. The clonotype was recovered from a man between 18 and 29 years old who received the YFV17D yellow fever vaccine.

The CDR3 here is CSARDQGLAGVEQFF. The CDR3 nucleotides read TGCAGTGCTAGAGATCAGGGACTAGCAGGTGTTGAGCAGTTCTTC. The V call is TRBV20-1, the J call TRBJ2-1; 9 bases line up with TRBD2. CDR3 length: 15 residues. With 0 bases clipped from V and 9 bases from J, the junction kept 9 bases outside the gene matches. Germline V gene lookup returns CDR1 DFQATT and CDR2 SNEGSKA (reference sequence).